The TCR beta chain under discussion was sequenced for a study of beta chain features in type 1 diabetes. Since all of the isolated RNA was reverse transcribed, expressed TCRB transcripts were what got sequenced. The repertoire was sequenced with immunoSEQ multiplex PCR; TCRdb's copy has only in-frame clones and lacks some. The sample lists over 700,000 clones, roughly 15% occurring once. Study-level points and caveats: All four CD4+ subsets from Type 1 diabetes patients carried moderately but significantly shorter TCRB CDR3s. It was possible that PCR favored shorter templates, equally so in patients and controls.

This clone came up a few times. Its antigen is undetermined. Cells sorted by CD45RO/CCR7/CD25/CD127/CD95/CD27 comprised CD4+ naive, central memory, regulatory and stem cell-like memory cells. The sequencing input was naive CD4+ T cells from blood. The sequence derives from a woman between 18 and 29 years old in good health.

The CDR3 loop is CATGTSAYNEQFF. In nucleotides, the CDR3 is TGTGCGACCGGGACTAGCGCCTACAATGAGCAGTTCTTC. This chain joins TRBV10-3 and TRBJ2-1, with 10 bases fitting TRBD2. In germline, CDR1 is ENHRY, CDR2 SYGVKD. CDR3 size: 13 residues.